What follows are 15 T cell receptor beta chains derived from one specimen sequenced in a study of blood T cell repertoires in COVID-19. Only in-frame clones appear in the TCRdb table, and some are missing; sequencing was by immunoSEQ multiplex PCR. Of about 110,000 clones in the sample, over 65% are singletons; the top ten hold 6% to 6.5%. Sample: peripheral blood. These TCRs come from a man older than 75 with COVID-19, enrolled during active disease.

The rearrangement joins TRBV7-9 to TRBJ2-6; D remains unclear. Germline loops: CDR1 SEHNR, CDR2 FQNEAQ (reference sequence). The CDR3 loop spans 14 amino acids. V lost 3 bases, J lost 0 bases, and 3 bases lay in between. This CDR3 reads CASSFSSGANVLTF. Written as DNA, the CDR3 is TGTGCCAGCAGCTTCAGCTCTGGGGCCAACGTCCTGACTTTC. Full variable domain (rest looked up from reference TRBV7-9 and TRBJ2-6): DTGVSQNPRHKITKRGQNVTFRCDPISEHNRLYWYRQTLGQGPEFLTYFQNEAQLEKSRLLSDRFSAERPKGSFSTLEIQRTEQGDSAMYLCASSFSSGANVLTFGAGSRLTVL.

J is TRBJ2-7 and V is TRBV3-1 (or the pseudogene TRBV3-2), with 12 bases fitting TRBD2. The germline CDR1 and CDR2 sequences are LGHDT and YNNKEL (reference sequence). V lost 4 bases to trimming and J lost 4 bases; unmatched junction nucleotides: 5. This CDR3 is 15 amino acids long. CDR3 amino acids: CASSPLAGGVYEQYF. CDR3 nucleotides: TGTGCCAGCAGCCCTCTAGCGGGAGGGGTTTACGAGCAGTACTTC.

The rearrangement links TRBV13 to TRBJ1-1, with 7 bases identical to TRBD1. CDR3 length equals 16 residues. CDR1 is PRHDT and CDR2 is FYEKMQ in the germline V gene (reference sequence). The J segment lost 6 bases and the V segment lost 1 base, leaving 11 bases of the junction unmatched. DNA for the CDR3: TGTGCCAGCAGCTTAGCCAGGGCAGGGGGTAGCGCTGAAGCTTTCTTT. This sequence encodes CASSLARAGGSAEAFF.

The chain has TRBV29-1 and TRBJ2-5, with TRBD2 matching over 8 bases. V was clipped by 5 bases and J by 5 bases; unmatched bases: 7. The CDR3 consists of 13 residues. CDR1 is SQVTM, CDR2 ANQGSEA, per germline. Here the CDR3 DNA reads TGCAGCGTTCTCCGAGCGGGAGTGGAGACCCAGTACTTC. Translated: CSVLRAGVETQYF.

The rearrangement links TRBV2 to TRBJ2-7, with D unresolved. Trimming removed 3 bases at V and 9 bases at J, with 15 bases between. This CDR3 has 13 amino acids. The germline CDR1 and CDR2 sequences are SNHLY and FYNNEI. CDR3: CASSDLSGTWQYF. In nucleotides, the CDR3 is TGTGCCAGCAGTGATTTATCAGGAACGTGGCAGTACTTC.

In this sample, this clone turned up a few times. The rearrangement links TRBV28 to TRBJ1-2; D is perhaps TRBD1 (6 bases). CDR1 MDHEN and CDR2 SYDVKM come from the germline V gene. CDR3 length equals 12 residues. V gave up 8 bases and J gave up 8 bases, with 15 bases separating them. DNA of the CDR3: TGTGCCAGCGCAACAGGGTCTCTAGGCTACACCTTC. Its protein is CASATGSLGYTF.

The V call is TRBV5-1, the J call TRBJ2-6; 9 bases fit TRBD1. CDR1 is SGHRS and CDR2 is YFSETQ in the germline V gene. The length of the CDR3 is 17 residues. The trim removed 5 bases at V and 5 bases at J, leaving 11 bases unmatched. CDR3: CASSTLTGGRWANVLTF. The CDR3 nucleotides read TGCGCCAGCAGTACGTTAACAGGGGGCCGGTGGGCCAACGTCCTGACTTTC. The full variable domain, completed using reference TRBV5-1 and TRBJ2-6, is KAGVTQTPRYLIKTRGQQVTLSCSPISGHRSVSWYQQTPGQGLQFLFEYFSETQRNKGNFPGRFSGRQFSNSRSEMNVSTLELGDSALYLCASSTLTGGRWANVLTFGAGSRLTVL.

The genes are TRBV18 and TRBJ2-5; 8 bases fit TRBD1. The CDR3 has 15 amino acids. Germline CDR1 reads KGHSH; CDR2 reads LQKENI. V lost 6 bases to trimming and J lost 5 bases; unmatched junction nucleotides: 11. The CDR3 loop is CASSLNQGAEETQYF. CDR3 sequence (DNA): TGTGCCAGCTCCCTAAACCAGGGGGCGGAGGAGACCCAGTACTTC.

CDR3 loop: CASSSELGGEQFF. The CDR3 DNA reads as TGTGCCAGCAGCTCCGAGCTAGGGGGAGAGCAGTTCTTC. This sequence joins TRBV11-1 and TRBJ2-1; weak D call: TRBD1 (6 bases). Trimming shortened V by 4 bases and J by 10 bases, and 14 bases separated the two germline ends. Germline V gene lookup returns CDR1 SGHAT and CDR2 FQDESV (reference sequence). The CDR3 spans 13 residues.

The CDR3: CASSSGGEGSQPQHF. The CDR3 coding sequence is TGTGCCAGCAGCTCCGGGGGGGAAGGGAGTCAGCCCCAGCATTTT. The V and J genes are TRBV7-9 and TRBJ1-5; possibly TRBD1 for D (5 bases). Trimming left V 4 bases short and J 6 bases short, with 16 bases between. In germline, CDR1 is SEHNR, CDR2 FQNEAQ (reference sequence). The length of the CDR3 is 15 residues.

This chain joins TRBV29-1 and TRBJ2-1, with D maybe TRBD2 (6 bases). V lost 1 base and J 4 bases, leaving 8 bases between the germline ends. The CDR3 totals 13 residues. Germline CDR1 and CDR2: SQVTM and ANQGSEA. For the CDR3, the DNA is TGCAGCGTTGAAGGCGGGGCTTACAATGAGCAGTTCTTC. Amino acids: CSVEGGAYNEQFF.

The chain recombines TRBV28 with TRBJ2-2; 8 positions agree with TRBD1. The junction had 10 bases not matched to a gene; V was cut back by 5 bases and J by 5 bases. The CDR3 is 16 residues long. In germline, CDR1 is MDHEN, CDR2 SYDVKM. CDR3 amino acids: CASSTHRTGITGELFF. The DNA of the CDR3 is TGTGCCAGCAGTACCCACCGGACAGGGATAACCGGGGAGCTGTTTTTT.

V and J are TRBV7-9 and TRBJ2-7; the D gene is possibly TRBD2 (6 bases). This CDR3 has 17 residues. CDR1 is SEHNR and CDR2 is FQNEAQ in the germline V gene (reference sequence). V was cut by 0 bases and J by 2 bases, with 17 bases left in between. The CDR3: CASSLAGTGSVTYEQYF. The CDR3 DNA sequence: TGTGCCAGCAGCTTAGCCGGGACTGGCAGCGTTACCTACGAGCAGTACTTC.

This rearrangement joins TRBV7-8 to TRBJ2-5, with D possibly matching TRBD2 (6 bases). Germline V gene sequence: CDR1 SGHVS, CDR2 FQNEAQ. The CDR3 spans 16 residues. Between the trimmed V and J ends, which lost 4 bases and 3 bases, there was a span of 18 bases. CDR3: CASSSPRDWNEETQYF. Here the CDR3 DNA reads TGTGCCAGCAGCTCCCCCCGGGACTGGAACGAAGAGACCCAGTACTTC. The full variable domain, with the rest looked up from reference TRBV7-8 and TRBJ2-5, is GAGVSQSPRYKVAKRGQDVALRCDPISGHVSLFWYQQALGQGPEFLTYFQNEAQLDKSGLPSDRFFAERPEGSVSTLKIQRTQQEDSAVYLCASSSPRDWNEETQYFGPGTRLLVL.

This clone was found a few times. The chain couples TRBV28 to TRBJ1-2; 9 bases map to TRBD1. CDR1 MDHEN and CDR2 SYDVKM come from the germline V gene. CDR3 length: 13 residues. J was trimmed by 6 bases and V by 6 bases; bases with no gene match: 5. The CDR3 sequence is CASSPGQGDGYTF. The CDR3 bases are TGTGCCAGCAGCCCGGGACAGGGTGATGGCTACACCTTC.